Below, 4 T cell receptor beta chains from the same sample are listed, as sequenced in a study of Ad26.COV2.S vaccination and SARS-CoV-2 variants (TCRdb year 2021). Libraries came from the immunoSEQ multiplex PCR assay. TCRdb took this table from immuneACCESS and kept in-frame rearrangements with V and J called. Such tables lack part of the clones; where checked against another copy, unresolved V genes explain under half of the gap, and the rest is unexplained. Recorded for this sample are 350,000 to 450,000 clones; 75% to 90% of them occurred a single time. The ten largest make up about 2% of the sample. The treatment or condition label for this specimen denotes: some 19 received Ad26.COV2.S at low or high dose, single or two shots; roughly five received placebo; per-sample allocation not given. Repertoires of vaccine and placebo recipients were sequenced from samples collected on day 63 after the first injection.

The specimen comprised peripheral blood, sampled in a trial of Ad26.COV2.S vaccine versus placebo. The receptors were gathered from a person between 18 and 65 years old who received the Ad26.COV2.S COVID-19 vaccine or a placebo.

The CDR3 coding sequence is TGTGCCAGCTCACCGACGGACAGGAGGAGTAACTATGGCTACACCTTC. Translated, it gives CASSPTDRRSNYGYTF. The gene calls are TRBV18 and TRBJ1-2, with TRBD1 identical over 7 bases. From germline, CDR1 is KGHSH and CDR2 LQKENI. V shed 3 bases and J 1 base; nucleotides not matched to a gene: 8. The CDR3 contains 16 residues.

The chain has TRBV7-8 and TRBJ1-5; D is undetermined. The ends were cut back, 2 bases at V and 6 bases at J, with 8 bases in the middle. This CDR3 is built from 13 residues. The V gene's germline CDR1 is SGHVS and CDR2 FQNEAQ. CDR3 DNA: TGTGCCAGCAGCTTAAGGGAAGGTCAGCCCCAGCATTTT. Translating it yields CASSLREGQPQHF.

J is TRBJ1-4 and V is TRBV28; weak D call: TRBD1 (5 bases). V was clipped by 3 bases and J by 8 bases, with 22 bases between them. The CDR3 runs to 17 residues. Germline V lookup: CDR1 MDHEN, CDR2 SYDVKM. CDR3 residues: CASSLSIQGVGGEKLFF. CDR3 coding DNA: TGTGCCAGCAGTTTGTCAATCCAAGGGGTGGGTGGAGAAAAACTGTTTTTT.

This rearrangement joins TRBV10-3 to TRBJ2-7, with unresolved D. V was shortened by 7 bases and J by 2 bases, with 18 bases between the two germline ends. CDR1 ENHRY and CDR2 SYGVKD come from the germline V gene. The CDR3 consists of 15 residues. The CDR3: CAIKTDISRPYEQYF. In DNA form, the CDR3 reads TGTGCCATCAAGACTGACATATCAAGACCCTACGAGCAGTACTTC.